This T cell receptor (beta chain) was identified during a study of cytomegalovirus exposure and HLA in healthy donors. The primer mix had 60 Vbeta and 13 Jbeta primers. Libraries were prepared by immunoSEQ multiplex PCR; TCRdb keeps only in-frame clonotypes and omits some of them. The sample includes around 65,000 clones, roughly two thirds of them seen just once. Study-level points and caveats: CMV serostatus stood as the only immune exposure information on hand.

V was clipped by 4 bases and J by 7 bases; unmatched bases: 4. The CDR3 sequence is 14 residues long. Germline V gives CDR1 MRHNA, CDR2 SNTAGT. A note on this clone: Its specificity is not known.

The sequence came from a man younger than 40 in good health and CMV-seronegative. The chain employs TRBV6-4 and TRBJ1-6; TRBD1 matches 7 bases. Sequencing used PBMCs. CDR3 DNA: TGTGCCAGCAGTGGGGGACAGCCCAATTCACCCCTCCACTTT. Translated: CASSGGQPNSPLHF.